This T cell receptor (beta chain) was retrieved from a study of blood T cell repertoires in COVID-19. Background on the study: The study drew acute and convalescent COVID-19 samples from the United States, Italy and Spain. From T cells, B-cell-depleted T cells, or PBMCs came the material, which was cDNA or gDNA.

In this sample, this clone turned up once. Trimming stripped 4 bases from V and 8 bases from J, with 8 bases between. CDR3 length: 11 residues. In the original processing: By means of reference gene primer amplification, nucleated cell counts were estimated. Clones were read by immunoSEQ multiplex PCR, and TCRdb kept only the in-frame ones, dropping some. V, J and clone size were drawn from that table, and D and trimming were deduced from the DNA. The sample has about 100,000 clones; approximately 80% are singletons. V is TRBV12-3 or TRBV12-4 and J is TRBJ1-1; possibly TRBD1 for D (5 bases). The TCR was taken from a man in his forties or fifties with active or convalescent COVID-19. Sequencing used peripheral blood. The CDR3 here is CASSSRVEAFF. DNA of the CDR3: TGTGCCAGCAGTTCCAGGGTAGAAGCTTTCTTT.